This passage covers 23 T cell receptor beta chains from one sample sequenced in a study of cytomegalovirus exposure and HLA in healthy donors. The primer mix had 60 Vbeta and 13 Jbeta primers. Measured with immunoSEQ multiplex PCR; TCRdb has only the in-frame clones, and not every one. The table includes 150,000 to 250,000 clones, 75% to 90% detected once. The material sequenced was PBMCs. Receptor source: a woman aged 50 to 60 in good health and CMV-seropositive.

The chain recombines TRBV25-1 with TRBJ2-2; possibly TRBD2 for D (6 bases). Per germline, CDR1 MGHDK and CDR2 SYGVNS. Trimming stripped 3 bases from V and 3 bases from J, with 8 bases between. The CDR3 spans 14 residues. CDR3 region: CASSDAGHTGELFF. In DNA form, the CDR3 reads TGTGCCAGCAGTGATGCGGGGCACACCGGGGAGCTGTTTTTT. Full variable domain (outside the CDR3, taken from reference TRBV25-1 and TRBJ2-2): EADIYQTPRYLVIGTGKKITLECSQTMGHDKMYWYQQDPGMELHLIHYSYGVNSTEKGDLSSESTVSRIRTEHFPLTLESARPSHTSQYLCASSDAGHTGELFFGEGSRLTVL.

This sequence joins TRBV10-1 and TRBJ2-3; TRBD2 aligns across 7 bases. The CDR3 totals 15 residues. V was pared by 5 bases and J by 1 base, with 6 bases of the junction left unmatched. The germline CDR1 and CDR2 sequences are WNHNN and SYGVQD (reference sequence). This chain's CDR3 is CASSTSGVGTDTQYF. CDR3 bases: TGCGCCAGCAGTACCAGCGGGGTGGGCACAGATACGCAGTATTTT.

Details on this clone: Its ends do not fully match the called genes, so a read error is possible. The V and J genes are TRBV7-9 and TRBJ2-7; D unclear. CDR3 size: 12 residues. Germline V gene sequence: CDR1 SEHNR, CDR2 FQNEAQ (reference sequence). CDR3 residues: CSSSFSGDEQYF. The CDR3 region has the DNA TGTTCCAGCAGCTTCTCGGGTGACGAGCAGTACTTC.

Remarks on this clone: Other DNA sequences within the sample encode an identical CDR3. CDR3 nucleotides: TGTGCCAGTAGTATCCGGGACAGGTCCTACGAGCAGTACTTC. Protein sequence: CASSIRDRSYEQYF. J is TRBJ2-7 and V is TRBV19; 8 nucleotides match TRBD1. Germline CDR1 is LNHDA and CDR2 is SQIVND (reference sequence). J gave up 1 base and V 3 bases, and 2 bases lay outside the gene matches. This CDR3 comprises 14 residues. Supplemented by reference TRBV19 and TRBJ2-7, the full variable domain reads DGGITQSPKYLFRKEGQNVTLSCEQNLNHDAMYWYRQDPGQGLRLIYYSQIVNDFQKGDIAEGYSVSREKKESFPLTVTSAQKNPTAFYLCASSIRDRSYEQYFGPGTRLTVT.

V usage is TRBV5-4 and J usage is TRBJ1-4, with D possibly being TRBD1 (6 bases). CDR1 SGHNT and CDR2 YYREEE come from the germline V gene (reference sequence). V was cut by 5 bases and J by 3 bases, with 8 bases left in between. This CDR3 is built from 13 residues. In nucleotides, the CDR3 is TGTGCCAGCAGGGGGGCGGCTAATGAAAAACTGTTTTTT. Translating gives CASRGAANEKLFF.

The chain employs TRBV6-5 and TRBJ1-5; possibly TRBD1 for D (5 bases). The length of the CDR3 is 14 residues. Germline V CDR1 and CDR2: MNHEY, SVGAGI. The V gene lost 6 bases and the J gene lost 7 bases, with 16 bases spanning the gap. In DNA, the CDR3 is TGTGCCAGCAGACCAACGGGGAGGGGCCAGCCCCAGCATTTT. The encoded protein is CASRPTGRGQPQHF.

V usage is TRBV7-8 and J usage is TRBJ1-5, with a possible D match to TRBD1 (5 bases). The CDR3 runs to 15 residues. V was pared by 5 bases and J by 3 bases, with 14 bases between. Germline loops: CDR1 SGHVS, CDR2 FQNEAQ. Here the CDR3 reads CASSPERGINQPQHF. In DNA form, the CDR3 reads TGTGCCAGCAGCCCAGAGCGGGGGATCAATCAGCCCCAGCATTTT.

As for this clone: Distinct nucleotide sequences in the sample also encode this CDR3. The V call is TRBV7-9, the J call TRBJ2-5, with a tentative D call TRBD1 (6 bases). The V gene's germline CDR1 is SEHNR and CDR2 FQNEAQ (reference sequence). V was clipped by 5 bases and J by 5 bases, with 15 bases between them. The CDR3 has 14 residues. CDR3 coding DNA: TGTGCCAGCAGCCCCACAGGGAGAGGGGAGACCCAGTACTTC. This encodes CASSPTGRGETQYF.

This chain uses TRBV15 with TRBJ2-1; D ambiguous. The CDR3 has 15 amino acids. Per the germline V gene, CDR1 is LNHNV and CDR2 is YYDKDF (reference sequence). V shed 0 bases and J shed 6 bases, with 12 bases lying between them. The CDR3 nucleotides read TGTGCCACCAGCAGAGATCGTATGTCTCCCAATGAGCAGTTCTTC. It encodes CATSRDRMSPNEQFF.

This sequence joins TRBV5-1 and TRBJ2-3; 11 bases align to TRBD2. The CDR3 has 16 amino acids. Trimming removed 0 bases from V and 4 bases from J; junction bases left unmatched: 4. Per germline, CDR1 SGHRS and CDR2 YFSETQ. CDR3: CASSLGTSGGADTQYF. CDR3 DNA sequence: TGCGCCAGCAGCTTGGGAACTAGCGGGGGAGCAGATACGCAGTATTTT.

The chain joins TRBV6-6 to TRBJ2-4; tentatively, D is TRBD1 (6 bases). Germline-derived CDR1 and CDR2 are MNHNY and SVGAGI (reference sequence). The V gene lost 8 bases and the J gene lost 7 bases, with 21 bases spanning the gap. The CDR3 extends over 15 amino acids. CDR3 sequence reads: CASPWAYRARNIQYF. The CDR3 DNA reads TGTGCCAGCCCTTGGGCCTACAGGGCCCGGAACATTCAGTACTTC.

The chain couples TRBV29-1 to TRBJ2-1; D gene uncertain. Germline CDR1 reads SQVTM; CDR2 reads ANQGSEA. The CDR3 contains 14 residues. Trimming removed 1 base from V and 6 bases from J, with 13 bases in between. The chain's CDR3 is CSVEGPVWFNEQFF. In DNA, the CDR3 is TGCAGCGTTGAAGGGCCCGTCTGGTTCAATGAGCAGTTCTTC.

As for this clone: A junction boundary mismatches the germline segment, possibly from a read error. The chain is built from TRBV4-1 and TRBJ2-3, with 10 bases aligning to TRBD2. This CDR3 spans 17 amino acids. Germline V CDR1 and CDR2: MGHRA, YSYEKL. DNA for the CDR3: TGCGCCAACAGCCAAGATATTAGTAGCGGGGGGCCAGATACGCAGTATTTT. Amino acid sequence: CANSQDISSGGPDTQYF.

The chain has TRBV19 and TRBJ1-4, with D unclear. With 6 bases removed from V and 0 bases from J, the gap between germline ends came to 5 bases. The CDR3 totals 13 residues. CDR1 and CDR2 (germline): LNHDA, SQIVND (reference sequence). CDR3 residues: CASSRSTNEKLFF. DNA for the CDR3: TGTGCCAGTAGCAGATCAACTAATGAAAAACTGTTTTTT.

The chain carries TRBV5-4 and TRBJ1-4, with D maybe TRBD1 (5 bases). Looked up from germline, CDR1 is SGHNT and CDR2 is YYREEE (reference sequence). V lost 3 bases, J lost 8 bases, and 14 bases lay in between. This CDR3 contains 14 residues. CDR3 DNA: TGTGCCAGCAGCTACCACAGGTTTGGGGAAAAACTGTTTTTT. Residues: CASSYHRFGEKLFF.

The rearrangement joins TRBV25-1 to TRBJ2-2; 8 nucleotides line up with TRBD2. Germline values: CDR1 MGHDK, CDR2 SYGVNS. The CDR3 runs to 15 residues. The J segment lost 5 bases and the V segment lost 0 bases, leaving 2 bases of the junction unmatched. The CDR3 nucleotides read TGTGCCAGCAGTGAATACAGCGGGAGTACCGGGGAGCTGTTTTTT. Translated, it gives CASSEYSGSTGELFF.

The J gene is TRBJ2-7, the V gene TRBV7-2, with 9 positions matching TRBD2. Germline trimming cut 7 bases from V and 4 bases from J; bases unmatched to any gene: 8. The CDR3 spans 14 residues. Germline CDR1 SGHTA, CDR2 FQGNSA. The CDR3 sequence is CASKGGRAEYEQYF. CDR3 sequence (DNA): TGTGCCAGCAAAGGCGGGAGGGCCGAGTACGAGCAGTACTTC.

This chain connects TRBV7-2 to TRBJ2-3, with D possibly TRBD2 on 5 matching bases. Germline assignment: CDR1 SGHTA and CDR2 FQGNSA. Trimming left V 3 bases short and J 4 bases short, with 11 bases between. CDR3 length: 14 residues. The CDR3 region has the DNA TGTGCCAGCAGCTTCCGATCGGGGTCAGATACGCAGTATTTT. Its translation is CASSFRSGSDTQYF.

The chain couples TRBV5-5 to TRBJ2-6; weak D call: TRBD1 (6 bases). Trimming stripped 5 bases from V and 2 bases from J, with 20 bases between. This CDR3 region has 18 residues. The V gene's germline CDR1 is SGHKS and CDR2 YYEKEE (reference sequence). Here the CDR3 DNA reads TGTGCCAGCAGTCGGGACACATCAGGGGCCCCTGGGGCCAACGTCCTGACTTTC. This translates into CASSRDTSGAPGANVLTF.

For this clone: Other DNA variants within this sample encode the same CDR3. The chain combines TRBV28 with TRBJ1-1, with D uncertain. CDR1 and CDR2 from the germline V gene are MDHEN and SYDVKM. Trimming removed 7 bases at V and 1 base at J, with 4 bases between. This CDR3 is 11 amino acids long. In DNA form, the CDR3 reads TGTGCCAGCACCTGGAACACTGAAGCTTTCTTT. Amino acids: CASTWNTEAFF.

This clone was seen a handful of times. Germline and junction disagree at one end, which may indicate a read error. The J gene is TRBJ2-7, the V gene TRBV7-7; 10 nucleotides line up with TRBD1. CDR3 length equals 13 residues. Germline V gene sequence: CDR1 SSHAT, CDR2 FNYEAQ (reference sequence). CDR3 residues: CASSPGTGDEQYF. CDR3 DNA: TGTGCTAGCAGCCCAGGGACAGGGGACGAGCAGTACTTC.

This chain links TRBV6-5 with TRBJ2-5; a weak D match, TRBD1 (6 bases). The ends were cut back, 3 bases at V and 4 bases at J, with 9 bases in the middle. The CDR3 spans 13 residues. Germline V gene sequence: CDR1 MNHEY, CDR2 SVGAGI. DNA of the CDR3: TGTGCCAGCAGTTATCTACAGGGAGAGACCCAGTACTTC. It encodes CASSYLQGETQYF.

The rearrangement joins TRBV5-1 to TRBJ2-7; TRBD1 matches at 9 bases. Germline lookup yields CDR1 SGHRS and CDR2 YFSETQ. Germline trimming cut 4 bases from V and 6 bases from J; bases unmatched to any gene: 11. CDR3 length: 15 residues. The CDR3 sequence: CASSGGGQGTREQYF. The DNA for the CDR3 is TGCGCCAGCAGCGGGGGGGGACAGGGAACGCGCGAGCAGTACTTC.